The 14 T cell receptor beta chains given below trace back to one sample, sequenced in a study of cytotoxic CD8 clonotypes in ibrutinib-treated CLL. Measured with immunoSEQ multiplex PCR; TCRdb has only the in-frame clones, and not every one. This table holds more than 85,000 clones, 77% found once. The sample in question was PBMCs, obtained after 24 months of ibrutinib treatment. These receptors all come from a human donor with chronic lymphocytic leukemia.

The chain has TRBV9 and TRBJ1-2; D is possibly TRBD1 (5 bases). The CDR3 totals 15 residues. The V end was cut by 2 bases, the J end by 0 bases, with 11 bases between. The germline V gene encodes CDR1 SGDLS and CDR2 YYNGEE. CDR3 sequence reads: CASSVEGLANYGYTF. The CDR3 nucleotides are TGTGCCAGCAGCGTTGAGGGACTAGCTAACTATGGCTACACCTTC.

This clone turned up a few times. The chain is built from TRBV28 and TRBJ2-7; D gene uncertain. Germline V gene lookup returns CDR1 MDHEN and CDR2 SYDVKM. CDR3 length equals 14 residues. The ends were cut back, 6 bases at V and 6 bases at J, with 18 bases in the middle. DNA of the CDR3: TGTGCCAGCAGGCGCCGGACCTCGAATGGCGAGCAGTACTTC. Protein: CASRRRTSNGEQYF.

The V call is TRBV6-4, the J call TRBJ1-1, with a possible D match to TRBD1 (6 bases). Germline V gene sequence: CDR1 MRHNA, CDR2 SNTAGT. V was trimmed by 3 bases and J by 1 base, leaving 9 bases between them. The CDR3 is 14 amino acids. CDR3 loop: CASSETGWNTEAFF. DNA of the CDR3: TGTGCCAGCAGTGAAACAGGGTGGAACACTGAAGCTTTCTTT.

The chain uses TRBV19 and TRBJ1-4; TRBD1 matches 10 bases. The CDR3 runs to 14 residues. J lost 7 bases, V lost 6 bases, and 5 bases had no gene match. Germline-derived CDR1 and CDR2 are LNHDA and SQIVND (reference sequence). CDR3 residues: CASRRQGAGEKLFF. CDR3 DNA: TGTGCCAGTAGGAGACAGGGGGCGGGTGAAAAACTGTTTTTT.

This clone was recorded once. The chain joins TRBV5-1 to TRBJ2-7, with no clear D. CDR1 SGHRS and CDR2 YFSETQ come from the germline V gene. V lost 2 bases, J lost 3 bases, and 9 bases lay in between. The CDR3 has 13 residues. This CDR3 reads CASSFGRNYEQYF. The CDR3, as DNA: TGCGCCAGCAGCTTCGGCAGGAACTACGAGCAGTACTTC.

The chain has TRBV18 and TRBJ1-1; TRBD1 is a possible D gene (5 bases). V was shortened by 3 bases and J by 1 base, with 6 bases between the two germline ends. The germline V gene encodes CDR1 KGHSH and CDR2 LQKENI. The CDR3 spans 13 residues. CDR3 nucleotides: TGTGCCAGCTCACCTGGACAGAACACTGAAGCTTTCTTT. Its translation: CASSPGQNTEAFF.

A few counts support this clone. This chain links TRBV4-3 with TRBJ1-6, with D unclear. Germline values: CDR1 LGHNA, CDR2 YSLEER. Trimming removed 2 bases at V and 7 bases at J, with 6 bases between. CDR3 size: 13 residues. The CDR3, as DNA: TGCGCCAGCAGCCAACTGGGGAATTCACCCCTCCACTTT. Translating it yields CASSQLGNSPLHF.

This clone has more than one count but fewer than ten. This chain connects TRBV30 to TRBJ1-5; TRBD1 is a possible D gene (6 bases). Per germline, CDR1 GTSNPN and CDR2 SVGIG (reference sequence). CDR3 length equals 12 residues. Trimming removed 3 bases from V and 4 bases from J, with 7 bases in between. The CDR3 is CAWRRGNQPQHF. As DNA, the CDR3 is TGTGCCTGGAGAAGGGGGAATCAGCCCCAGCATTTT.

The CDR3 loop is CASSPQLAGGPDTQYF. The CDR3 nucleotides are TGCGCCAGCAGCCCACAACTAGCGGGAGGCCCAGATACGCAGTATTTT. The chain uses TRBV4-1 and TRBJ2-3; the match to TRBD2 covers 12 bases. The CDR3 has 16 residues. V gave up 4 bases and J gave up 4 bases; unmatched junction bases: 6. The V gene's germline CDR1 is MGHRA and CDR2 YSYEKL.

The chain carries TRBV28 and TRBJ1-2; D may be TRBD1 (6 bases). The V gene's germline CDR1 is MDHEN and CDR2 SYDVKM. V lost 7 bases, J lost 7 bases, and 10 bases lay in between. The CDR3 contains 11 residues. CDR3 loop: CASKTRGGYTF. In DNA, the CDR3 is TGTGCCAGCAAGACCAGGGGTGGCTACACCTTC.

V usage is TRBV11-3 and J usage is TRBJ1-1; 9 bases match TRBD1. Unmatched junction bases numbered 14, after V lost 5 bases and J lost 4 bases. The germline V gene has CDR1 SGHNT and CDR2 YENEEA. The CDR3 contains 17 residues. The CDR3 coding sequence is TGTGCCAGCAGCCTCCCTACCCGGGACAGGGCTAGCACTGAAGCTTTCTTT. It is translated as CASSLPTRDRASTEAFF.

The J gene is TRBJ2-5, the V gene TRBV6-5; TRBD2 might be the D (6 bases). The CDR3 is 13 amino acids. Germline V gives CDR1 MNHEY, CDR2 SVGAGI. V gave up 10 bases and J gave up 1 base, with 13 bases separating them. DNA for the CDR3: TGTGCCACCAGGGACTTGGCCCAAGAGACCCAGTACTTC. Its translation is CATRDLAQETQYF.

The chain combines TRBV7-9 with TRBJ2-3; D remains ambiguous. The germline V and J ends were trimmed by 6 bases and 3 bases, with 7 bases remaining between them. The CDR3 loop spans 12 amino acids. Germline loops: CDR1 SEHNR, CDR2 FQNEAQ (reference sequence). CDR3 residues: CASRIGTDTQYF. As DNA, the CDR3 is TGTGCCAGCAGGATCGGAACAGATACGCAGTATTTT. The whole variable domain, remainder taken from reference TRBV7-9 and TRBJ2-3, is DTGVSQNPRHKITKRGQNVTFRCDPISEHNRLYWYRQTLGQGPEFLTYFQNEAQLEKSRLLSDRFSAERPKGSFSTLEIQRTEQGDSAMYLCASRIGTDTQYFGPGTRLTVL.

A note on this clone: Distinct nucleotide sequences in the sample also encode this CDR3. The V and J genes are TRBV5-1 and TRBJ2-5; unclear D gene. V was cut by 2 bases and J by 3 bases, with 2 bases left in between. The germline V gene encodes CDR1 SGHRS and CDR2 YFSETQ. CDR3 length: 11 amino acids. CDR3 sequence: CASSLKETQYF. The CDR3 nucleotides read TGCGCCAGCAGCTTAAAAGAGACCCAGTACTTC.